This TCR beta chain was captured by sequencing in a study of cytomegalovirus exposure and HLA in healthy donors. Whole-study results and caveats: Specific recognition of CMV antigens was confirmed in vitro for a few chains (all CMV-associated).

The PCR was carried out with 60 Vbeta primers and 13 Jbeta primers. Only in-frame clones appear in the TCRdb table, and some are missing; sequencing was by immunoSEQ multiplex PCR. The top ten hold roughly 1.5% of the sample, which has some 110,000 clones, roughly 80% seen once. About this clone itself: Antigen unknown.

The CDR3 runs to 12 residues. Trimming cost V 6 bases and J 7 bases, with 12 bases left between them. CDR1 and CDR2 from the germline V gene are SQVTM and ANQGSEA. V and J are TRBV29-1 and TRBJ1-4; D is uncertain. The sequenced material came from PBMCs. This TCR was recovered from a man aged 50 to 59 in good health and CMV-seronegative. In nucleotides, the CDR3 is TGCAGCGTGTGGGCCCCCAGTGAAAAACTGTTTTTT. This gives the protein CSVWAPSEKLFF.